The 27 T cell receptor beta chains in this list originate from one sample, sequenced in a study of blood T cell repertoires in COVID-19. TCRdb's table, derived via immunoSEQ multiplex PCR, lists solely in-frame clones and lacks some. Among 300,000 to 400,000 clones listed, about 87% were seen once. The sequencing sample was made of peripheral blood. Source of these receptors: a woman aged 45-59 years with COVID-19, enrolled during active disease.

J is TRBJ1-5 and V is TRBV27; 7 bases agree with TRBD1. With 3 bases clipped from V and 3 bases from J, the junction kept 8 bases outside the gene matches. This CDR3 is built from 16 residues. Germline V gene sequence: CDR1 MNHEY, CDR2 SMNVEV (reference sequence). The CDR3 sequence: CASSLVTQGLNQPQHF. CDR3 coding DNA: TGTGCCAGCAGTTTGGTCACACAGGGGCTCAATCAGCCCCAGCATTTT.

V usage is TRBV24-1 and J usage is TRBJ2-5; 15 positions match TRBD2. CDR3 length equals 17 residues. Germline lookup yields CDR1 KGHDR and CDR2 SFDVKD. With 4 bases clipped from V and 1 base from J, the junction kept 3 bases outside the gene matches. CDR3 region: CATSDPGLAGGQETQYF. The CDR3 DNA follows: TGTGCCACCAGTGACCCGGGACTAGCGGGAGGCCAAGAGACCCAGTACTTC.

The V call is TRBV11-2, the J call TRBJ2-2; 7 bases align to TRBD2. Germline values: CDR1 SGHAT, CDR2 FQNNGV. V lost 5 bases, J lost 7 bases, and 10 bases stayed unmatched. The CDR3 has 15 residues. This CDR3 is CASSRDLGGSGELFF. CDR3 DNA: TGTGCCAGCAGCCGAGACCTAGGCGGGAGCGGGGAGCTGTTTTTT.

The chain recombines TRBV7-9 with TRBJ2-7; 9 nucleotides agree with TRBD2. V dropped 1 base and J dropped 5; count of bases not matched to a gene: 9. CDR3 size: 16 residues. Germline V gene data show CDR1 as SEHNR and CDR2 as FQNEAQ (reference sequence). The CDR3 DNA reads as TGTGCCAGCAGCTTAGTCGGGAGCGGGAGGTCCCACGAGCAGTACTTC. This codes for CASSLVGSGRSHEQYF.

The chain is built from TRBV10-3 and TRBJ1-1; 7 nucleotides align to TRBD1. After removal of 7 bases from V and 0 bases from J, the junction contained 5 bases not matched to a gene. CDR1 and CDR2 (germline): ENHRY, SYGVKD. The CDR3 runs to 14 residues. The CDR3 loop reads CAIKTGTLNTEAFF. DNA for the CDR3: TGTGCCATCAAGACAGGGACCTTGAACACTGAAGCTTTCTTT.

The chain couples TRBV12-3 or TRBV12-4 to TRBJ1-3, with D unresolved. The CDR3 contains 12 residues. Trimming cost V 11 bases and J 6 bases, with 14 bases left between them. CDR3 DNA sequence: TGTGCCTACCTTGGAGGGATAAACACCATATATTTT. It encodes CAYLGGINTIYF.

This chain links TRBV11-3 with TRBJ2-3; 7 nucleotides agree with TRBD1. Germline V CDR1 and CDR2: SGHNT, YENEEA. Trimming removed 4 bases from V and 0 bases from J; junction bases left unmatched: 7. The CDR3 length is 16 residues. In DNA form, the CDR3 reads TGTGCCAGCAGCTATACCGGGACAGCTAGCACAGATACGCAGTATTTT. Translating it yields CASSYTGTASTDTQYF.

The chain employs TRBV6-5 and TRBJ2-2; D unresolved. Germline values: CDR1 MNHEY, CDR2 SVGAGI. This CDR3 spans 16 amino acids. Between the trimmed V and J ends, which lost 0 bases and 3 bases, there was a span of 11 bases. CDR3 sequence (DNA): TGTGCCAGCAGTTACTCGTCAGTACGGGACACCGGGGAGCTGTTTTTT. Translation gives CASSYSSVRDTGELFF.

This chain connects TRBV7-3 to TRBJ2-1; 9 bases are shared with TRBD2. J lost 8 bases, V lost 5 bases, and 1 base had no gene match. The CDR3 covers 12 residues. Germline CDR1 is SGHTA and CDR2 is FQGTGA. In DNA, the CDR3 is TGTGCCAGCAGCAGGACTAGCGATGAGCAGTTCTTC. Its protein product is CASSRTSDEQFF.

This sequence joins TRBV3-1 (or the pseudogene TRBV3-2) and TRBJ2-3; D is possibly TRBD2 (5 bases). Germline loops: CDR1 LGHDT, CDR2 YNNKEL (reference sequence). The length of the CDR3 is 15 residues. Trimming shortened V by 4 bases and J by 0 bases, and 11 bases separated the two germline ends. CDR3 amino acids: CASSPNSVSTDTQYF. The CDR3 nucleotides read TGTGCCAGCAGCCCAAATAGCGTAAGCACAGATACGCAGTATTTT.

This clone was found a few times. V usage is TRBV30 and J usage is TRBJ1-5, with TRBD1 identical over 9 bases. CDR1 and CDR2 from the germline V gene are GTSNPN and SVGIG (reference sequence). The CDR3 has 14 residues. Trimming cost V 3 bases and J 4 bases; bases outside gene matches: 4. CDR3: CAWRPDRGNQPQHF. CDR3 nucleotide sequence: TGTGCCTGGAGACCGGACAGGGGAAATCAGCCCCAGCATTTT.

Here the CDR3 DNA reads TGTGCCAGCTTAAAATCGGGGGGAAGGAACACTGAAGCTTTCTTT. This encodes CASLKSGGRNTEAFF. The chain couples TRBV6-5 to TRBJ1-1, with a possible D match to TRBD1 (5 bases). CDR1 MNHEY and CDR2 SVGAGI come from the germline V gene. The CDR3 sequence is 15 residues long. The V gene lost 8 bases and the J gene lost 1 base, with 17 bases spanning the gap.

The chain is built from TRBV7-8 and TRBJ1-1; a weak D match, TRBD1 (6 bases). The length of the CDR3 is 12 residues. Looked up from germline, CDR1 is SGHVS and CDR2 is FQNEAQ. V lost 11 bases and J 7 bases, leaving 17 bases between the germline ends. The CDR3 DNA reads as TGTGCCGCCGACTCAGGGGTTGGTGAAGCTTTCTTT. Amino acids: CAADSGVGEAFF.

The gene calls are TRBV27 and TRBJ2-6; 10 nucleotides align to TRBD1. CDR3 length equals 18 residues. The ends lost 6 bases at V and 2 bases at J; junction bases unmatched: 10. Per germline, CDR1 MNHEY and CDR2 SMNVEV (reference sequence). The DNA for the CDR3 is TGTGCCAGCAGCACTCTCCGGGACAGGGGAGCTGGGGCCAACGTCCTGACTTTC. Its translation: CASSTLRDRGAGANVLTF.

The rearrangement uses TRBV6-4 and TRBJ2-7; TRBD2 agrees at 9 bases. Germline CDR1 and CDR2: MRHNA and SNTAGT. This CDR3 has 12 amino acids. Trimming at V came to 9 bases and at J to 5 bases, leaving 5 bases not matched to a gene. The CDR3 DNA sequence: TGTGCCAGGGGGGCTAGCGGGGACGAGCAGTACTTC. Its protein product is CARGASGDEQYF.

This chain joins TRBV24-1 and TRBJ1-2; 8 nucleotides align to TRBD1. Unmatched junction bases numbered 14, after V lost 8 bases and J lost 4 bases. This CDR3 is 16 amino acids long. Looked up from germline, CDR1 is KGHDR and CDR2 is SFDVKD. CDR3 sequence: CATMVHRAGGGYGYTF. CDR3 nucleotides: TGTGCCACCATGGTCCATCGTGCAGGGGGCGGCTATGGCTACACCTTC.

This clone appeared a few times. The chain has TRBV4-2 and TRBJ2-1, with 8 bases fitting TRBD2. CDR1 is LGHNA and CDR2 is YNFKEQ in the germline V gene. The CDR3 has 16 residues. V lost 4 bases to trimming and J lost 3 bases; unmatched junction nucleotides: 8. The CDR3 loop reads CASSRDPSGSYNEQFF. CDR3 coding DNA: TGTGCCAGCAGCCGGGATCCCAGCGGGAGCTACAATGAGCAGTTCTTC.

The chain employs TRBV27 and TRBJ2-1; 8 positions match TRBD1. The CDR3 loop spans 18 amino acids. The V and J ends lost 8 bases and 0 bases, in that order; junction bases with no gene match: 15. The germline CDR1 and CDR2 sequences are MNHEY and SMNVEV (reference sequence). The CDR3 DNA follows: TGTGCCAGCCACATCAGGGGGCGAACGGTGAACTCCTACAATGAGCAGTTCTTC. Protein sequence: CASHIRGRTVNSYNEQFF.

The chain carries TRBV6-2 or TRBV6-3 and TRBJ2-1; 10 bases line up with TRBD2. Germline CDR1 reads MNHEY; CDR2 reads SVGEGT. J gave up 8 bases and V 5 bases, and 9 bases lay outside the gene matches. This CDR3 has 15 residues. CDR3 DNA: TGTGCCAGCAGTCAAACTAGCGGGATATGGGATGAGCAGTTCTTC. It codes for CASSQTSGIWDEQFF.

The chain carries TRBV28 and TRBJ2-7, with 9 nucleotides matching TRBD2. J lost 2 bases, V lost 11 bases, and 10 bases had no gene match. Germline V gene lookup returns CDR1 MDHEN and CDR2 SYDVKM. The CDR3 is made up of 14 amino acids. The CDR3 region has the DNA TGTGCCTGCGGGAGCGGGAGGCCTCCCTACGAGCAGTACTTC. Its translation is CACGSGRPPYEQYF.

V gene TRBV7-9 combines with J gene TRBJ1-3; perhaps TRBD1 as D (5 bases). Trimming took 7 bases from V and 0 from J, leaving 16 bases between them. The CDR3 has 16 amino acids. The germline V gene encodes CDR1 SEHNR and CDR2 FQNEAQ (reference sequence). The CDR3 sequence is CASTRRWGVSGNTIYF. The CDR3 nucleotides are TGTGCCAGCACCCGTCGGTGGGGGGTCTCTGGAAACACCATATATTTT. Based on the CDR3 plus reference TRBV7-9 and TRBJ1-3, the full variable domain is DTGVSQNPRHKITKRGQNVTFRCDPISEHNRLYWYRQTLGQGPEFLTYFQNEAQLEKSRLLSDRFSAERPKGSFSTLEIQRTEQGDSAMYLCASTRRWGVSGNTIYFGEGSWLTVV.

DNA for the CDR3: TGTGCCAGCAGCAAGCAGGTGAACACTGAAGCTTTCTTT. Its translation: CASSKQVNTEAFF. The rearrangement joins TRBV21-1 to TRBJ1-1; TRBD1 is the table's D call, not checked against the DNA. TRBV21-1 is a known pseudogene. The CDR3 totals 13 residues.

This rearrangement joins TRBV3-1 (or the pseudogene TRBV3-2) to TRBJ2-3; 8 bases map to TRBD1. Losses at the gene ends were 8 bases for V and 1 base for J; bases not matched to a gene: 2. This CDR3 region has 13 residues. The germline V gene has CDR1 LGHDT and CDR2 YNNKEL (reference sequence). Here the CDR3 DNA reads TGTGCCAGCTCGGACAGGGGCACAGATACGCAGTATTTT. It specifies CASSDRGTDTQYF.

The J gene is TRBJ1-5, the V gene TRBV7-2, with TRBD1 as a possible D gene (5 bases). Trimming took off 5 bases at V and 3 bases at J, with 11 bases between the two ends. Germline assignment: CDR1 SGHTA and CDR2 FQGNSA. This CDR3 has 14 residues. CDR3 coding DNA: TGTGCCAGCAGCGTCGACAGATTCAATCAGCCCCAGCATTTT. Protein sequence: CASSVDRFNQPQHF.

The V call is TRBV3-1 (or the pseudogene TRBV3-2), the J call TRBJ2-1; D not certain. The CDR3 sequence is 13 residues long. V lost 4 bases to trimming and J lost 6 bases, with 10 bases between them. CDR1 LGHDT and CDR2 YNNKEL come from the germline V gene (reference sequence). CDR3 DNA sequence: TGTGCCAGCAGCCCATACTACGGCAATGAGCAGTTCTTC. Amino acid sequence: CASSPYYGNEQFF.

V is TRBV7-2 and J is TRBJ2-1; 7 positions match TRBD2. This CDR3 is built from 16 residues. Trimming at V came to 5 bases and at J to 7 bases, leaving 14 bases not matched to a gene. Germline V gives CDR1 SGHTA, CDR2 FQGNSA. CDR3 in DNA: TGTGCCAGCAGCGCATCTTTAGTAGCGGGCCTTAATGAGCAGTTCTTC. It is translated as CASSASLVAGLNEQFF.

This chain's CDR3 is CASSLEGGGHHQPQHF. For the CDR3, the DNA is TGCGCCAGCAGCTTGGAGGGAGGAGGGCATCATCAGCCCCAGCATTTT. The J gene is TRBJ1-5, the V gene TRBV5-1, with D uncertain. The CDR3 loop spans 16 amino acids. Germline V gene sequence: CDR1 SGHRS, CDR2 YFSETQ. V was trimmed by 0 bases and J by 5 bases, leaving 15 bases between them.